This is a list of T cell receptor beta chains from one sample in a study of memory CD4+ T cells and cytomegalovirus serostatus. Clones were read by immunoSEQ multiplex PCR, and TCRdb kept only the in-frame ones, dropping some. The data show 60,000 to 70,000 clones, with around three quarters seen just once and 0.5% to 0.55% held by the top ten. Input material: memory CD4+ T cells from blood. The source is an adult in good health and CMV-seronegative. Some clones in this sample may be carry-over from other donors' samples. The CDR3 runs from the conserved cysteine through the conserved F or W. The order of the fields is D gene, clone size, J gene, V gene, CDR3 DNA, CDR3 protein. D genes are given only for firm matches. Clone sizes are given selectively: once, few, many, or a class where the clone is expanded.

d_call: TRBD2; clone_size: .; j_call: TRBJ2-7; v_call: TRBV7-2; cdr3_nt: TGTGCCAGCAGCCTCCGTACTAGCGGGAGTCCTGGCGAGCAGTACTTC; cdr3_aa: CASSLRTSGSPGEQYF
d_call: TRBD1; clone_size: few; j_call: TRBJ2-2; v_call: TRBV19; cdr3_nt: TGTGCCAGTGGCAGGGGGCAAGACACCGGGGAGCTGTTTTTT; cdr3_aa: CASGRGQDTGELFF
d_call: .; clone_size: .; j_call: TRBJ1-5; v_call: TRBV15; cdr3_nt: TGTGCCACCAGCAGAGAAGGGGGACAGCCCCAGCATTTT; cdr3_aa: CATSREGGQPQHF
d_call: .; clone_size: few; j_call: TRBJ1-5; v_call: TRBV6-1; cdr3_nt: TGTGCCAGCACCCTCTCGCGGGGGAGCAATCAGCCCCAGCATTTT; cdr3_aa: CASTLSRGSNQPQHF
d_call: .; clone_size: .; j_call: TRBJ1-3; v_call: TRBV13; cdr3_nt: TGTGCCAGCAGCCTAGGGGCTGTAGGCGCCTCTGGAAACACCATATATTTT; cdr3_aa: CASSLGAVGASGNTIYF
d_call: .; clone_size: few; j_call: TRBJ1-1; v_call: TRBV5-1; cdr3_nt: TGCGCCAGCACATCGACAGGAAACACTGAAGCTTTCTTT; cdr3_aa: CASTSTGNTEAFF
d_call: TRBD2; clone_size: once; j_call: TRBJ2-7; v_call: TRBV23-1; cdr3_nt: TGCGCCAGCAGTCAAACTAGCGGGGACTTTTCAGGAATCTACGAGCAGTACTTC; cdr3_aa: CASSQTSGDFSGIYEQYF
d_call: .; clone_size: .; j_call: TRBJ2-3; v_call: TRBV29-1; cdr3_nt: TGCAGCGTCCACGGACCTAGCACAGATACGCAGTATTTT; cdr3_aa: CSVHGPSTDTQYF
d_call: TRBD1; clone_size: .; j_call: TRBJ1-6; v_call: TRBV9; cdr3_nt: TGTGCCAGCAGCAACAATCCCCTCGGACAGGGGTTTAGCTCCTATAATTCACCCCTCCACTTT; cdr3_aa: CASSNNPLGQGFSSYNSPLHF
d_call: TRBD1; clone_size: few; j_call: TRBJ2-3; v_call: TRBV7-2; cdr3_nt: TGTGCCAGCAGCTTGAGACAGGGTGGCACAGATACGCAGTATTTT; cdr3_aa: CASSLRQGGTDTQYF
d_call: TRBD1; clone_size: .; j_call: TRBJ1-1; v_call: TRBV29-1; cdr3_nt: TGCAGCGTTCGGGGGACAGTGAACACTGAAGCTTTCTTT; cdr3_aa: CSVRGTVNTEAFF
d_call: TRBD1; clone_size: .; j_call: TRBJ1-4; v_call: TRBV5-1; cdr3_nt: TGCGCCAGCAGCTTGGTGGGGACAGGCAATGAAAAACTGTTTTTT; cdr3_aa: CASSLVGTGNEKLFF
d_call: .; clone_size: .; j_call: TRBJ2-5; v_call: TRBV18; cdr3_nt: TGTGCCAGCTCACCACCTAGGCAGCTCCAAGAGACCCAGTACTTC; cdr3_aa: CASSPPRQLQETQYF
d_call: TRBD2; clone_size: .; j_call: TRBJ2-5; v_call: TRBV11-2; cdr3_nt: TGTGCCAGCAGCCCGGTGGGGACTAGCGGGGGGGGTGAGACCCAGTACTTC; cdr3_aa: CASSPVGTSGGGETQYF
d_call: TRBD1; clone_size: few; j_call: TRBJ2-7; v_call: TRBV7-2; cdr3_nt: TGTGCCAGCAGCCTGAGGACAGGGCCCACCTACGAGCAGTACTTC; cdr3_aa: CASSLRTGPTYEQYF
d_call: .; clone_size: .; j_call: TRBJ2-5; v_call: TRBV4-2; cdr3_nt: TGTGCCAGCAGCCAAGACAGGGTAGGGGAGACCCAGTACTTC; cdr3_aa: CASSQDRVGETQYF
d_call: .; clone_size: .; j_call: TRBJ1-3; v_call: TRBV9; cdr3_nt: TGTGCCAGCGGACTGACCGGCCGCGGAAACACCATATATTTT; cdr3_aa: CASGLTGRGNTIYF
d_call: .; clone_size: .; j_call: TRBJ1-6; v_call: TRBV5-6; cdr3_nt: TGTGCCAGCAGCTTGTCAGGGTTGAATTCACCCCTCCACTTT; cdr3_aa: CASSLSGLNSPLHF
d_call: .; clone_size: once; j_call: TRBJ2-7; v_call: TRBV19; cdr3_nt: TGTGCCAGTAGTAGAGGGCGGACGGACTCCTACGAGCAGTACTTC; cdr3_aa: CASSRGRTDSYEQYF
d_call: .; clone_size: .; j_call: TRBJ1-2; v_call: TRBV7-9; cdr3_nt: TGTGCCAGCAGCTTTTCCGCGGGGACTAGTGGCTACACCTTC; cdr3_aa: CASSFSAGTSGYTF
d_call: .; clone_size: .; j_call: TRBJ2-1; v_call: TRBV7-2; cdr3_nt: TGTGCCAGCAGCTTAGTGGGCGAGGTGGCCTACAATGAGCAGTTCTTC; cdr3_aa: CASSLVGEVAYNEQFF
d_call: .; clone_size: few; j_call: TRBJ2-1; v_call: TRBV28; cdr3_nt: TGTGCCAGCAGTACCCCTCGGCTACGCTACAATGAGCAGTTCTTC; cdr3_aa: CASSTPRLRYNEQFF
d_call: .; clone_size: few; j_call: TRBJ2-1; v_call: TRBV9; cdr3_nt: TGTGCCAGCAGCGTAGACGGGAGAGGCGGGCAGTTCTTC; cdr3_aa: CASSVDGRGGQFF
d_call: .; clone_size: .; j_call: TRBJ2-1; v_call: TRBV5-4; cdr3_nt: TGTGCCAGCAGCTTGGCCGGACTACCTGCCTACAATGAGCAGTTCTTC; cdr3_aa: CASSLAGLPAYNEQFF
d_call: .; clone_size: .; j_call: TRBJ2-7; v_call: TRBV19; cdr3_nt: TGTGCCAGTAGTATAAGCCAGGGAGGCGAGCAGTACTTC; cdr3_aa: CASSISQGGEQYF
d_call: .; clone_size: .; j_call: TRBJ2-1; v_call: TRBV6-5; cdr3_nt: TGTGCCAGCAGTTACTCGAAACCAAGCAATGAGCAGTTCTTC; cdr3_aa: CASSYSKPSNEQFF
d_call: TRBD2; clone_size: .; j_call: TRBJ2-3; v_call: TRBV7-8; cdr3_nt: TGTGCCAGCAGTGGGCGGGGGGGACGCACAGATACGCAGTATTTT; cdr3_aa: CASSGRGGRTDTQYF
d_call: .; clone_size: .; j_call: TRBJ1-3; v_call: TRBV5-1; cdr3_nt: TGCGCCAGCAGCTTGGGAGGGACTGGAAACACCATATATTTT; cdr3_aa: CASSLGGTGNTIYF
d_call: .; clone_size: .; j_call: TRBJ1-6; v_call: TRBV19; cdr3_nt: TGTGCCAGTGGGGGGTCAAGAGAGGGGAATTCACCCCTCCACTTT; cdr3_aa: CASGGSREGNSPLHF
d_call: TRBD1; clone_size: few; j_call: TRBJ1-5; v_call: TRBV28; cdr3_nt: TGTGCCAGCCGAAAACAGGGGTGGGGAAGCAATCAGCCCCAGCATTTT; cdr3_aa: CASRKQGWGSNQPQHF
d_call: .; clone_size: .; j_call: TRBJ2-7; v_call: TRBV7-2; cdr3_nt: TGTGCCAGCAGCATCGGACAGTCCAGCTCCTACGAGCAGTACTTC; cdr3_aa: CASSIGQSSSYEQYF
d_call: .; clone_size: .; j_call: TRBJ2-7; v_call: TRBV7-9; cdr3_nt: TGTGCCAGCAGCCCAAGGACGGGGGCCTACGAGCAGTACTTC; cdr3_aa: CASSPRTGAYEQYF
d_call: TRBD2; clone_size: .; j_call: TRBJ2-1; v_call: TRBV7-6; cdr3_nt: TGTGCCAGCAGCTTAGCCCTAAATAGCGGGGGGTTGAATGAGCAGTTCTTC; cdr3_aa: CASSLALNSGGLNEQFF
d_call: .; clone_size: .; j_call: TRBJ2-3; v_call: TRBV9; cdr3_nt: TGTGCCAGCAGCGATTATGCAGATACGCAGTATTTT; cdr3_aa: CASSDYADTQYF
d_call: TRBD2; clone_size: once; j_call: TRBJ2-5; v_call: TRBV7-9; cdr3_nt: TGTGCCAGCAGCTTAAATCTCGGTTGGTCTAGCGGCCTACAAGAGACCCAGTACTTC; cdr3_aa: CASSLNLGWSSGLQETQYF
d_call: .; clone_size: once; j_call: TRBJ1-5; v_call: TRBV30; cdr3_nt: TGTGCCTGGAGTTTGGGGGGAGGCAATCAGCCCCAGCATTTT; cdr3_aa: CAWSLGGGNQPQHF
d_call: .; clone_size: .; j_call: TRBJ2-5; v_call: TRBV7-2; cdr3_nt: TGTGCCAGCAGCTTAGGTCTAGGGACCCAGTACTTC; cdr3_aa: CASSLGLGTQYF
d_call: .; clone_size: .; j_call: TRBJ2-7; v_call: TRBV10-2; cdr3_nt: TGCGCCAGCAGTCCAGGTAGCTCCTACGAGCAGTACTTC; cdr3_aa: CASSPGSSYEQYF
d_call: TRBD2; clone_size: .; j_call: TRBJ2-1; v_call: TRBV18; cdr3_nt: TGTGCCAGCTCACCTAAACTAGCGGGAGGCGATGAGCAGTTCTTC; cdr3_aa: CASSPKLAGGDEQFF
d_call: .; clone_size: .; j_call: TRBJ2-1; v_call: TRBV7-2; cdr3_nt: TGTGCCAGCAGCTTTACGTGGGGGCCGAATGAGCAGTTCTTC; cdr3_aa: CASSFTWGPNEQFF
d_call: .; clone_size: once; j_call: TRBJ1-3; v_call: TRBV15; cdr3_nt: TGTGCCACCAGCAGTGCCCTCCTCTCTGGAAACACCATATATTTT; cdr3_aa: CATSSALLSGNTIYF
d_call: TRBD1; clone_size: .; j_call: TRBJ2-7; v_call: TRBV27; cdr3_nt: TGTGTCAGCAGTACCCACAGGGGGCGATTCTACGAGCAGTACTTC; cdr3_aa: CVSSTHRGRFYEQYF
d_call: .; clone_size: .; j_call: TRBJ1-5; v_call: TRBV28; cdr3_nt: TGTGCCAGCAGCTCCGGGACCCTTCGTCAGCCCCAGCATTTT; cdr3_aa: CASSSGTLRQPQHF
d_call: .; clone_size: .; j_call: TRBJ2-5; v_call: TRBV7-2; cdr3_nt: TGTGCCAGCAGTTCAACCGGGTTTCAAGAGACCCAGTACTTC; cdr3_aa: CASSSTGFQETQYF
d_call: .; clone_size: .; j_call: TRBJ2-3; v_call: TRBV6-4; cdr3_nt: TGTGCCGCCGTTCGGGGAACGACCACTGGGGGGTCGAGCACAGATACGCAGTATTTT; cdr3_aa: CAAVRGTTTGGSSTDTQYF
d_call: .; clone_size: .; j_call: TRBJ1-2; v_call: TRBV27; cdr3_nt: TGTGCCAGCAGCCCCTTACCTTGGCGGAACTATGGCTACACCTTC; cdr3_aa: CASSPLPWRNYGYTF
d_call: TRBD1; clone_size: few; j_call: TRBJ1-1; v_call: TRBV4-1; cdr3_nt: TGCGCCAGCAGCCGAGCCCCGGACAGGTCGAACACTGAAGCTTTCTTT; cdr3_aa: CASSRAPDRSNTEAFF
d_call: .; clone_size: .; j_call: TRBJ1-4; v_call: TRBV10-3; cdr3_nt: TGTGCCATCAAGGGAAGCAGGAATGATGAAAAACTGTTTTTT; cdr3_aa: CAIKGSRNDEKLFF
d_call: TRBD1; clone_size: .; j_call: TRBJ1-2; v_call: TRBV9; cdr3_nt: TGTGCCAGCAGCGTAGAGGGAGGGGGCGGCTATGGCTACACCTTC; cdr3_aa: CASSVEGGGGYGYTF
d_call: .; clone_size: .; j_call: TRBJ1-1; v_call: TRBV21-1; cdr3_nt: TGTGCTGGCCTTTCCGCCGGTTCTCTTCCTGAAGCTTTCTTT; cdr3_aa: CAGLSAGSLPEAFF
d_call: TRBD1; clone_size: .; j_call: TRBJ2-4; v_call: TRBV30; cdr3_nt: TGTGCCTGGAGTGTACCCGGGACAGGTTACCTGGCCAAAAACATTCAGTACTTC; cdr3_aa: CAWSVPGTGYLAKNIQYF
d_call: .; clone_size: .; j_call: TRBJ2-7; v_call: TRBV5-1; cdr3_nt: TGCGCCAGCAGCTTGGATGGCAGGGGGGACTACGAGCAGTACTTC; cdr3_aa: CASSLDGRGDYEQYF
d_call: .; clone_size: .; j_call: TRBJ1-2; v_call: TRBV30; cdr3_nt: TGTGCCTGGAGTGTACGGGGCGCAGGGGTCTATGGCTACACCTTC; cdr3_aa: CAWSVRGAGVYGYTF